Listed here are 25 T cell receptor beta chains from one sample, sequenced in a study of cytomegalovirus exposure and HLA in healthy donors (dated by TCRdb to about 2017). The library was prepared using the immunoSEQ multiplex PCR assay. The table comes from immuneACCESS by way of TCRdb, which keeps in-frame sequences with V and J called. Part of the clones is missing from these tables; in studies checked, under half for an unresolved V gene and the rest for unknown reasons. A total of fewer than 250,000 clones appear in this sample, 86% of them only once. Of the sample, more than 1.1% is held by the ten largest clones. The sample comprised PBMCs. These TCRs come from a woman between 18 and 29 years old in good health and CMV-seronegative.

This rearrangement joins TRBV7-2 to TRBJ2-7, with a tentative D call TRBD1 (6 bases). The germline V and J ends were trimmed by 3 bases and 0 bases, with 12 bases remaining between them. The CDR3 consists of 15 residues. Germline V gene data show CDR1 as SGHTA and CDR2 as FQGNSA. The CDR3 bases are TGTGCCAGCAGCTTGGTACAGGGATACTCCTACGAGCAGTACTTC. This encodes CASSLVQGYSYEQYF.

This clone was seen a single time. This chain connects TRBV4-2 to TRBJ2-3; 14 nucleotides line up with TRBD2. The CDR3 runs to 17 residues. After removal of 1 base from V and 4 bases from J, the junction contained 4 bases not matched to a gene. The germline gives CDR1 LGHNA, CDR2 YNFKEQ. CDR3 residues: CASSQGGTSGSPDTQYF. The CDR3 DNA sequence: TGTGCCAGCAGCCAAGGTGGGACTAGCGGGAGCCCAGATACGCAGTATTTT.

The CDR3 DNA reads as TGTGCCAGCAACTTTCAGGGACAGGGTAATTCACCCCTCCACTTT. Translating it yields CASNFQGQGNSPLHF. This chain joins TRBV6-5 and TRBJ1-6; 9 nucleotides match TRBD1. CDR1 is MNHEY and CDR2 is SVGAGI in the germline V gene. This CDR3 has 15 amino acids. J gave up 6 bases and V 7 bases, and 7 bases lay outside the gene matches.

This chain connects TRBV19 to TRBJ2-7; 7 nucleotides match TRBD1. This CDR3 is built from 15 residues. Germline V CDR1 and CDR2: LNHDA, SQIVND (reference sequence). V dropped 1 base and J dropped 2; count of bases not matched to a gene: 5. CDR3 region: CASSIAGTDPYEQYF. As DNA, the CDR3 is TGTGCCAGTAGTATAGCCGGGACAGACCCCTACGAGCAGTACTTC.

This clone was picked up a small number of times. J is TRBJ1-6 and V is TRBV10-1, with 8 positions matching TRBD1. The V and J ends lost 2 bases and 8 bases, in that order; junction bases with no gene match: 5. Germline-derived CDR1 and CDR2 are WNHNN and SYGVQD (reference sequence). CDR3 length: 15 residues. This CDR3 is CASSEGTGYDSPLHF. The DNA for the CDR3 is TGCGCCAGCAGTGAGGGGACAGGCTACGATTCACCCCTCCACTTT.

The CDR3: CASSARDSQETQYF. As DNA, the CDR3 is TGTGCCAGCAGCGCCAGGGACAGCCAAGAGACCCAGTACTTC. The J gene is TRBJ2-5, the V gene TRBV5-4, with TRBD1 matching 7 bases. The CDR3 runs to 14 residues. V gave up 4 bases and J gave up 1 base; unmatched junction bases: 4. Germline-derived CDR1 and CDR2 are SGHNT and YYREEE (reference sequence).

The V and J genes are TRBV2 and TRBJ1-1; D is ambiguous. Germline V CDR1 and CDR2: SNHLY, FYNNEI. Trimming pared 8 bases from V and 3 bases from J, leaving 7 bases between. This CDR3 has 11 residues. CDR3 loop: CASAGYTEAFF. The CDR3 bases are TGTGCCAGCGCCGGGTACACTGAAGCTTTCTTT.

This chain joins TRBV2 and TRBJ1-5; unclear D gene. Trimming took off 7 bases at V and 10 bases at J, with 14 bases between the two ends. CDR3 size: 12 residues. Germline V lookup: CDR1 SNHLY, CDR2 FYNNEI. CDR3 in DNA: TGTGCCAGCAACCTAGAGCGAGGACCCCAGCATTTT. Its translation: CASNLERGPQHF.

This clone was seen once. This chain uses TRBV6-1 with TRBJ2-5; the D gene is possibly TRBD2 (7 bases). Trimming removed 6 bases at V and 4 bases at J, with 15 bases between. The V gene's germline CDR1 is MNHNS and CDR2 SASEGT. CDR3 length: 14 amino acids. This CDR3 is CASSRGGRSETQYF. The CDR3 nucleotides are TGTGCCAGCAGCCGCGGGGGCCGGTCAGAGACCCAGTACTTC.

This chain connects TRBV12-5 to TRBJ1-2, with D hard to call. Germline V gene sequence: CDR1 LGHNT, CDR2 FRNRAP. Trimming stripped 7 bases from V and 5 bases from J, with 20 bases between. The CDR3 has 15 amino acids. The CDR3 DNA follows: TGTGCTAGTGCCCCCGGAGGAGCAAGAATTTATGGCTACACCTTC. Protein product: CASAPGGARIYGYTF.

This clone turned up a few times. V usage is TRBV6-1 and J usage is TRBJ2-2, with D perhaps matching TRBD2 (7 bases). The V gene lost 2 bases and the J gene lost 1 base, with 17 bases spanning the gap. The CDR3 sequence is 18 residues long. Germline V CDR1 and CDR2: MNHNS, SASEGT. CDR3 region: CASSEIRGAERNTGELFF. The CDR3 DNA follows: TGTGCCAGCAGTGAAATCCGGGGGGCCGAAAGGAACACCGGGGAGCTGTTTTTT.

V is TRBV11-1 and J is TRBJ2-1; 7 positions match TRBD2. CDR1 SGHAT and CDR2 FQDESV come from the germline V gene (reference sequence). The junction had 8 bases not matched to a gene; V was cut back by 5 bases and J by 4 bases. The CDR3 covers 15 residues. In nucleotides, the CDR3 is TGTGCCAGCAGCGCCACTAGCGACCGATACAATGAGCAGTTCTTC. Protein: CASSATSDRYNEQFF.

This clone was counted between two and nine times. The chain is built from TRBV19 and TRBJ1-5; 8 bases agree with TRBD1. This CDR3 region has 13 residues. V gave up 6 bases and J gave up 5 bases; unmatched junction bases: 3. Germline lookup yields CDR1 LNHDA and CDR2 SQIVND (reference sequence). The CDR3 DNA sequence: TGTGCCAGTAGCATACAGGGGGATCAGCCCCAGCATTTT. It is translated as CASSIQGDQPQHF.

The J gene is TRBJ1-2, the V gene TRBV2; D unresolved. V was clipped by 8 bases and J by 3 bases, with 7 bases between them. Germline CDR1 is SNHLY and CDR2 is FYNNEI. The length of the CDR3 is 11 residues. The CDR3 bases are TGTGCCAGCGGAGACTACTATGGCTACACCTTC. It codes for CASGDYYGYTF.

The CDR3 loop is CASSEVQASYEQYF. The CDR3 region has the DNA TGTGCCAGCTCCGAAGTCCAGGCCTCCTACGAGCAGTACTTC. V is TRBV2 and J is TRBJ2-7, with D unclear. Trimming took 8 bases from V and 0 from J, leaving 14 bases between them. The CDR3 sequence is 14 residues long. CDR1 is SNHLY, CDR2 FYNNEI, per germline.

The V gene is TRBV18, the J gene TRBJ2-7, with D perhaps matching TRBD2 (6 bases). V lost 3 bases to trimming and J lost 1 base, with 13 bases between them. The V gene's germline CDR1 is KGHSH and CDR2 LQKENI. The CDR3 is made up of 15 amino acids. The CDR3 DNA is TGTGCCAGCTCACCCGGGACCGCGGGGTCCTACGAGCAGTACTTC. Residues: CASSPGTAGSYEQYF.

The rearrangement joins TRBV18 to TRBJ2-1; tentative D call: TRBD2 (7 bases). The CDR3 covers 15 residues. Trimming shortened V by 3 bases and J by 5 bases, and 14 bases separated the two germline ends. CDR1 KGHSH and CDR2 LQKENI come from the germline V gene. CDR3 DNA: TGTGCCAGCTCACCTCCGGGGGGCGGGGACAATGAGCAGTTCTTC. The encoded protein is CASSPPGGGDNEQFF.

The gene calls are TRBV19 and TRBJ1-6, with TRBD1 matching over 10 bases. This CDR3 has 19 residues. The V gene end was trimmed by 9 bases and the J gene end by 5 bases; junction bases not matched to a gene: 19. Germline lookup yields CDR1 LNHDA and CDR2 SQIVND (reference sequence). CDR3 DNA: TGTGCCAGCGCTACGTGGGACAGGGGCCTCCCGGGGCATAATTCACCCCTCCACTTT. Protein sequence: CASATWDRGLPGHNSPLHF.

V is TRBV5-1 and J is TRBJ2-5, with no clear D. Trimming stripped 2 bases from V and 5 bases from J, with 10 bases between. Germline-derived CDR1 and CDR2 are SGHRS and YFSETQ. This CDR3 is 13 amino acids long. The CDR3 region is CASSFISEETQYF. As DNA, the CDR3 is TGCGCCAGCAGCTTCATTAGTGAGGAGACCCAGTACTTC.

This sequence joins TRBV7-2 and TRBJ2-3; 9 bases line up with TRBD2. The germline V gene encodes CDR1 SGHTA and CDR2 FQGNSA. The CDR3 covers 16 residues. V was clipped by 6 bases and J by 5 bases; unmatched bases: 12. The CDR3 region has the DNA TGTGCCAGCAGTGGGTGGCGGGAGGGCCTGGGAGATACGCAGTATTTT. It is translated as CASSGWREGLGDTQYF.

The chain couples TRBV30 to TRBJ2-3; the D gene is possibly TRBD2 (7 bases). The CDR3 contains 16 residues. Trimming took 7 bases from V and 2 from J, leaving 22 bases between them. Germline assignment: CDR1 GTSNPN and CDR2 SVGIG (reference sequence). The DNA for the CDR3 is TGTGCCTTGGAGGGGGGGGACGTGGATTCCACAGATACGCAGTATTTT. It specifies CALEGGDVDSTDTQYF.

The J gene is TRBJ1-6, the V gene TRBV30; D remains ambiguous. Germline-derived CDR1 and CDR2 are GTSNPN and SVGIG (reference sequence). V lost 4 bases to trimming and J lost 6 bases, with 19 bases between them. This CDR3 has 16 amino acids. CDR3 sequence: CAWIRDPLHSNSPLHF. The CDR3 DNA reads TGTGCCTGGATCCGTGACCCACTACATTCTAATTCACCCCTCCACTTT.

This chain joins TRBV9 and TRBJ1-2, with 9 bases aligning to TRBD1. CDR3 length: 18 amino acids. V shed 0 bases, J shed 1 base, and the junction held 10 bases outside the gene matches. Germline loops: CDR1 SGDLS, CDR2 YYNGEE. This CDR3 reads CASSVDWVDRGHNYGYTF. For the CDR3, the DNA is TGTGCCAGCAGCGTAGATTGGGTGGACAGGGGCCATAACTATGGCTACACCTTC.

The V gene is TRBV30, the J gene TRBJ1-5; D possibly corresponds to TRBD1 (6 bases). Per the germline V gene, CDR1 is GTSNPN and CDR2 is SVGIG (reference sequence). The germline V and J ends were trimmed by 0 bases and 0 bases, with 6 bases remaining between them. The CDR3 has 14 amino acids. Here the CDR3 reads CAWSVGGSNQPQHF. The CDR3, as DNA: TGTGCCTGGAGTGTAGGGGGTAGCAATCAGCCCCAGCATTTT.

This clone was found a few times. The chain employs TRBV4-2 and TRBJ2-7, with 12 bases lining up with TRBD2. Trimming cost V 0 bases and J 3 bases; bases outside gene matches: 0. The CDR3 spans 15 residues. Germline-derived CDR1 and CDR2 are LGHNA and YNFKEQ. The CDR3 region has the DNA TGTGCCAGCAGCCAAGAGACTAGCGGGAGCTACGAGCAGTACTTC. Translating gives CASSQETSGSYEQYF.